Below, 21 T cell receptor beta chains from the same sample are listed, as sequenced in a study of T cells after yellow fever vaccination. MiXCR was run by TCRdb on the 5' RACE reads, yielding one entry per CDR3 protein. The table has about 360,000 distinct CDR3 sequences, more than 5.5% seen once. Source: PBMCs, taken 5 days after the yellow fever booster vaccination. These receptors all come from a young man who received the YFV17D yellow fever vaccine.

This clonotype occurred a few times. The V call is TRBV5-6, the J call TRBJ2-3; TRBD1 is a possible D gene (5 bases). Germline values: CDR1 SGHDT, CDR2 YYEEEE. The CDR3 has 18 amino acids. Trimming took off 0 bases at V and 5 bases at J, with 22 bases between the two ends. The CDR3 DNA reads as TGTGCCAGCAGCTTGGATTGGCTCGGACCCAAGGGGTTAGATACGCAGTATTTT. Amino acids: CASSLDWLGPKGLDTQYF.

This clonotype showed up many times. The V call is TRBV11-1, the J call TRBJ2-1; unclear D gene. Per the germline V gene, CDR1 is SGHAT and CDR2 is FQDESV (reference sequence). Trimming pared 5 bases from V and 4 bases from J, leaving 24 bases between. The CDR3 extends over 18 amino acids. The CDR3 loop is CASSGEVHGVSAYNEQFF. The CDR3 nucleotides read TGTGCCAGCAGCGGCGAGGTACATGGTGTTTCGGCTTACAATGAGCAGTTCTTC.

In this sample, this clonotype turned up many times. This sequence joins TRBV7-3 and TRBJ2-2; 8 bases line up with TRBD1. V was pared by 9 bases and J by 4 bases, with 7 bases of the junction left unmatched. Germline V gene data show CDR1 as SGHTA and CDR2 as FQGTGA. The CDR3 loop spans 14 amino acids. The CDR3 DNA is TGTGCCAGTACCCCGACAGGGGCCACCGGGGAGCTGTTTTTT. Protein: CASTPTGATGELFF. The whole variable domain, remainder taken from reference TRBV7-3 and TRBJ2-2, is GAGVSQTPSNKVTEKGKYVELRCDPISGHTALYWYRQSLGQGPEFLIYFQGTGAADDSGLPNDRFFAVRPEGSVSTLKIQRTERGDSAVYLCASTPTGATGELFFGEGSRLTVL.

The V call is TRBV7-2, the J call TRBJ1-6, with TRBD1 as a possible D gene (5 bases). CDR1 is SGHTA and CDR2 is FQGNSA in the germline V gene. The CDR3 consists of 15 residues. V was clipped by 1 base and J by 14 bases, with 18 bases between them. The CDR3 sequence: CASSLDGAGARALHF. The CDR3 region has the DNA TGTGCCAGCAGCTTAGACGGGGCCGGGGCGCGGGCCCTCCACTTT.

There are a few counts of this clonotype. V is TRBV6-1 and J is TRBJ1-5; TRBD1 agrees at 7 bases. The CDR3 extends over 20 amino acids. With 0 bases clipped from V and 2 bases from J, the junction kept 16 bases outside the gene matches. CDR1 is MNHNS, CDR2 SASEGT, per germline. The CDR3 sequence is CASSEASGTAVIGGNQPQHF. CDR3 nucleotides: TGTGCCAGCAGTGAAGCGTCCGGGACAGCCGTGATAGGTGGCAATCAGCCCCAGCATTTT.

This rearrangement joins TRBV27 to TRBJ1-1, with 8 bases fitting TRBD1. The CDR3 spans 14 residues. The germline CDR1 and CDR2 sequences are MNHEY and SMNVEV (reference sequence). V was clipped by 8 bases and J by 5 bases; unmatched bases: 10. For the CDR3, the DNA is TGTGCCAGCGGAGAGACAGGGGTATGGACTGAAGCTTTCTTT. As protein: CASGETGVWTEAFF.

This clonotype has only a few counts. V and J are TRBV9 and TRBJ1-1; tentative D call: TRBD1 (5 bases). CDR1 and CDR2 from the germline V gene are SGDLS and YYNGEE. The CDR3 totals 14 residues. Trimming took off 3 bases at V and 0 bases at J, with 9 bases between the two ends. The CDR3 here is CASSAGQLNTEAFF. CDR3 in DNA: TGTGCCAGCAGCGCCGGACAATTGAACACTGAAGCTTTCTTT.

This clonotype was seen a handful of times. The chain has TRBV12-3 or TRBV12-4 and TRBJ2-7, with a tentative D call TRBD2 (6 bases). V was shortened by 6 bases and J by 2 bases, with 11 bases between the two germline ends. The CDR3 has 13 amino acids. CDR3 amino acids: CASSKRATYEQYF. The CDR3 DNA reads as TGTGCCAGCAGCAAGCGGGCCACCTACGAGCAGTACTTC.

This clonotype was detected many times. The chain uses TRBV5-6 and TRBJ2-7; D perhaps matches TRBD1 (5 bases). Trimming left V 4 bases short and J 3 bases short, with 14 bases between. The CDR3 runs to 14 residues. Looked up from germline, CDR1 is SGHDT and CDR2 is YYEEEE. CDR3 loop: CASSKRGRDYEQYF. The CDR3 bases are TGTGCCAGCAGCAAAAGGGGCAGGGACTACGAGCAGTACTTC.

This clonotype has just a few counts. CDR3 nucleotide sequence: TGCGCCAGCAGCCAAGATGGGGAAGGGACTAGCGGGTACAATGAGCAGTTCTTC. It translates to CASSQDGEGTSGYNEQFF. V is TRBV4-3 and J is TRBJ2-1; 12 nucleotides match TRBD2. CDR3 size: 18 residues. Trimming took 0 bases from V and 4 from J; bases not matched to a gene: 7. CDR1 is LGHNA, CDR2 YSLEER, per germline.

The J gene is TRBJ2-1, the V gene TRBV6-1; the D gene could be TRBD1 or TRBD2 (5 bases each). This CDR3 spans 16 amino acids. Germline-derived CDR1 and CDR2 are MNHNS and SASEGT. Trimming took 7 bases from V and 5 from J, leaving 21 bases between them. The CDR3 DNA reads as TGTGCCAGCACCCTCTCCCGGGACCCGTCTAACAATGAGCAGTTCTTC. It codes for CASTLSRDPSNNEQFF.

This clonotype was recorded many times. CDR3 coding DNA: TGTGCCAGCAGCTCTGGCGGGGGTTCCTATAATTCACCCCTCCACTTT. Protein sequence: CASSSGGGSYNSPLHF. V and J are TRBV11-2 and TRBJ1-6; possible D gene TRBD1, 5 bases. This CDR3 contains 16 residues. CDR1 and CDR2 from the germline V gene are SGHAT and FQNNGV. V shed 4 bases and J shed 1 base, with 11 bases lying between them.

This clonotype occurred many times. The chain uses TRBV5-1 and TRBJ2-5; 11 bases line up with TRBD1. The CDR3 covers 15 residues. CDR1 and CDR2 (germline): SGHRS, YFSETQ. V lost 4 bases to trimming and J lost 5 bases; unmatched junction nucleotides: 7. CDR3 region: CASSLGQGAGETQYF. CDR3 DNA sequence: TGCGCCAGCAGCCTCGGACAGGGGGCCGGTGAGACCCAGTACTTC.

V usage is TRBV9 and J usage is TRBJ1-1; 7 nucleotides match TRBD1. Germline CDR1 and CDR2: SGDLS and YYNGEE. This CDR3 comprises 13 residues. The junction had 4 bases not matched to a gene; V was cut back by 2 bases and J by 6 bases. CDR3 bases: TGTGCCAGCAGCGTTGGGACAGCCTCTGAAGCTTTCTTT. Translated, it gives CASSVGTASEAFF.

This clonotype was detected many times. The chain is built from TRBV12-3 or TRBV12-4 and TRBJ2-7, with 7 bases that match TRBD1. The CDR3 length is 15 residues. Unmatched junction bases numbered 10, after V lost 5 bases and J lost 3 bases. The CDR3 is CASSAGSTGRYEQYF. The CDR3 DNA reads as TGTGCCAGCAGTGCGGGTTCGACAGGGCGCTACGAGCAGTACTTC.

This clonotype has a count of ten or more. CDR3 nucleotide sequence: TGTGCCAGCGGTCCCGAGCGGTTCCACAATGAGCAGTTCTTC. As protein: CASGPERFHNEQFF. The chain has TRBV12-3 or TRBV12-4 and TRBJ2-1; TRBD2 might be the D (5 bases). The CDR3 has 14 residues. The V and J ends lost 8 bases and 5 bases respectively, with 16 bases between them.

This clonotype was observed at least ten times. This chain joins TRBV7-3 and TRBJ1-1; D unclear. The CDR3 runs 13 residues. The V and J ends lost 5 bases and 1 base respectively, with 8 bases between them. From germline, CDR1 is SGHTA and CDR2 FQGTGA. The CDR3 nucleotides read TGTGCCAGCAGCCGTGGAGGGAACACTGAAGCTTTCTTT. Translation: CASSRGGNTEAFF.

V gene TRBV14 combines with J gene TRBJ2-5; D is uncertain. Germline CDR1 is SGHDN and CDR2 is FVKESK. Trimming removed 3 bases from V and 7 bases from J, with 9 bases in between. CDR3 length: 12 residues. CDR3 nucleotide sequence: TGTGCCAGCAGCCACCAAAGAGGGACCCAGTACTTC. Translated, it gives CASSHQRGTQYF.

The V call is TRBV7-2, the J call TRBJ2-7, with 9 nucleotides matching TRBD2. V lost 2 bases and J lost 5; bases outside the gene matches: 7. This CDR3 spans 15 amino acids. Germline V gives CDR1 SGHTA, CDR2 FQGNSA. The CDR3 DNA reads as TGTGCCAGCAGCTTACAGGCGGGAGGGCCGCACGAGCAGTACTTC. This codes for CASSLQAGGPHEQYF. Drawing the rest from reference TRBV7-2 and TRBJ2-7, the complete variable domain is GAGVSQSPSNKVTEKGKDVELRCDPISGHTALYWYRQSLGQGLEFLIYFQGNSAPDKSGLPSDRFSAERTGGSVSTLTIQRTQQEDSAVYLCASSLQAGGPHEQYFGPGTRLTVT.

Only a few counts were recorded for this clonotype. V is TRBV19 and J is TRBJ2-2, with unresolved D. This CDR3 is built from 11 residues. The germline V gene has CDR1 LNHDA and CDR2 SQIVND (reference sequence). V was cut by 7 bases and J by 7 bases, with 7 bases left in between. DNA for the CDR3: TGTGCCAGTAATGAGGTCGGGGAGCTGTTTTTT. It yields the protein CASNEVGELFF.

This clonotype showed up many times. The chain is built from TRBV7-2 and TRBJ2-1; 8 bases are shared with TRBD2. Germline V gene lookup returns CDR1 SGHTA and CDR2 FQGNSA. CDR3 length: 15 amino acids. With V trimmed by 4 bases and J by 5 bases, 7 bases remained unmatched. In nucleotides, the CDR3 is TGTGCCAGCAGCTGGAGCGGGAGTGGAGACAATGAGCAGTTCTTC. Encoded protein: CASSWSGSGDNEQFF.